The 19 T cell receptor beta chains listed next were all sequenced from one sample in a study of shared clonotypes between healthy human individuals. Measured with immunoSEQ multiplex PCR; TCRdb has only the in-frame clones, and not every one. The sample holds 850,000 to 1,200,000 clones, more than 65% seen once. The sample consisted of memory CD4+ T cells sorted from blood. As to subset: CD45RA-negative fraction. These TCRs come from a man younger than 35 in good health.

The CDR3 loop reads CASRVDRGETQYF. The CDR3 DNA is TGTGCCAGCAGGGTCGACCGGGGGGAGACCCAGTACTTC. This sequence joins TRBV2 and TRBJ2-5, with TRBD2 as a possible D gene (6 bases). V lost 6 bases and J lost 5, with 13 bases in between. The germline CDR1 and CDR2 sequences are SNHLY and FYNNEI. The CDR3 sequence is 13 residues long.

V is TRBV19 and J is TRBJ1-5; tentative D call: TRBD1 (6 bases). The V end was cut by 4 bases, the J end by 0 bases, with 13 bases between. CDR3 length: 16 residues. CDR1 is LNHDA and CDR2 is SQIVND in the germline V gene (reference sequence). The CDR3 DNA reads TGTGCCAGTAGTACAAACAGGGTCAATAGCAATCAGCCCCAGCATTTT. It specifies CASSTNRVNSNQPQHF.

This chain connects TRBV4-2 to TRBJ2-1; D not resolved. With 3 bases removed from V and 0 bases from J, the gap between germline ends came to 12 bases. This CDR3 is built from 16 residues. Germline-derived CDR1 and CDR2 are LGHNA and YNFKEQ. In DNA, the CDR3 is TGTGCCAGCAGCCAGGCCACCAAGAGCTCCTACAATGAGCAGTTCTTC. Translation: CASSQATKSSYNEQFF.

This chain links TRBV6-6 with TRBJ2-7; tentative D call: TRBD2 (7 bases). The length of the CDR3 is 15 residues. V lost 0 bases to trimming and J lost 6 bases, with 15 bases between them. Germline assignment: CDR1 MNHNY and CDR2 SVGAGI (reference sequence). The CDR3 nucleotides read TGTGCCAGCAGTTACTCAGGGGGAGGGCCGCTCGAGCAGTACTTC. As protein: CASSYSGGGPLEQYF.

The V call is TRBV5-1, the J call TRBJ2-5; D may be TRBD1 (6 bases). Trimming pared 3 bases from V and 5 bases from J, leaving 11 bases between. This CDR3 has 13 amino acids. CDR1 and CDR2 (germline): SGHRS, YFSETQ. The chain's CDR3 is CASSWGTGETQYF. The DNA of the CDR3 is TGCGCCAGCAGCTGGGGTACAGGGGAGACCCAGTACTTC.

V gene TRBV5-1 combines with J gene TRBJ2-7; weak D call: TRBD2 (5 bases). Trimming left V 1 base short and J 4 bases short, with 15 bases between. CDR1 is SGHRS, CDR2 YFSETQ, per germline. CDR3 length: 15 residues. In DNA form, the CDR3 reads TGCGCCAGCAGCTTGTCGGGAATGGGAGATTACGAGCAGTACTTC. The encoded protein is CASSLSGMGDYEQYF.

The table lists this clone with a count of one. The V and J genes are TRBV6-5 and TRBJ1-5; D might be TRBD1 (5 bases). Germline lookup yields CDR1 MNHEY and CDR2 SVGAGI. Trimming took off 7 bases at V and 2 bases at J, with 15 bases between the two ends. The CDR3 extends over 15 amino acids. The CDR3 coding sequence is TGTGCCAGCAAAAAGACTGGGGGACGCAATCAGCCCCAGCATTTT. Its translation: CASKKTGGRNQPQHF.

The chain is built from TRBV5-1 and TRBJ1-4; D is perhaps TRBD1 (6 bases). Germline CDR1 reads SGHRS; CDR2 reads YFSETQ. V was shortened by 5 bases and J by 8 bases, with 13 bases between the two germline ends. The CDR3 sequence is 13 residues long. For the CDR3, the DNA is TGCGCCAGCAGGCCTTCAGGGGTCGAAAAACTGTTTTTT. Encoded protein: CASRPSGVEKLFF.

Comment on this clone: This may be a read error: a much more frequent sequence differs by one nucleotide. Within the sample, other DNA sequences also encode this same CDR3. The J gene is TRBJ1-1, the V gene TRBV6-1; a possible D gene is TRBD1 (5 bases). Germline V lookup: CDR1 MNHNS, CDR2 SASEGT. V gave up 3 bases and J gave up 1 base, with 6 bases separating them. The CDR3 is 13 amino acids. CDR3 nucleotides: TGTGCCAGCAGTGAGCAGGGGAACACTGAAGCTTTCTTT. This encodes CASSEQGNTEAFF.

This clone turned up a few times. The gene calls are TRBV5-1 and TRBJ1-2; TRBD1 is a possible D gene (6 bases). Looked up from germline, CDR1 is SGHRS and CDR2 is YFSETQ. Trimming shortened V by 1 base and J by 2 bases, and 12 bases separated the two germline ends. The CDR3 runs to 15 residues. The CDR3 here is CASSLQGRGNYGYTF. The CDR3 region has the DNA TGCGCCAGCAGCTTGCAGGGGCGCGGCAACTATGGCTACACCTTC. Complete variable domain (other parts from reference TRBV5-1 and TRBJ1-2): KAGVTQTPRYLIKTRGQQVTLSCSPISGHRSVSWYQQTPGQGLQFLFEYFSETQRNKGNFPGRFSGRQFSNSRSEMNVSTLELGDSALYLCASSLQGRGNYGYTFGSGTRLTVV.

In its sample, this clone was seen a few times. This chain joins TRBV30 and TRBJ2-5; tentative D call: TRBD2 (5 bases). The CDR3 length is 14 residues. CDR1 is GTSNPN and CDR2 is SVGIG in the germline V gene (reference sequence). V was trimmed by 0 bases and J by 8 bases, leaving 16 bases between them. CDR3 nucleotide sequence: TGTGCCTGGAGTGTCCCCGGCGGGTTCGGAACCCAGTACTTC. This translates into CAWSVPGGFGTQYF.

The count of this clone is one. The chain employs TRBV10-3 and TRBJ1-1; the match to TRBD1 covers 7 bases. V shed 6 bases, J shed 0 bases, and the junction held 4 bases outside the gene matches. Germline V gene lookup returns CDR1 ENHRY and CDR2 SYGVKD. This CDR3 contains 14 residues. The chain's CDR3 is CAIRGTALNTEAFF. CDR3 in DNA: TGTGCCATCAGGGGGACAGCTCTGAACACTGAAGCTTTCTTT.

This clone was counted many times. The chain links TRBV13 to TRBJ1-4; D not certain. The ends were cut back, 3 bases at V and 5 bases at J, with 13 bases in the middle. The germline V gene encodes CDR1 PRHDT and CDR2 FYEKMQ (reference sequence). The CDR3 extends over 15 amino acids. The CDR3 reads CASSFSPPSNEKLFF. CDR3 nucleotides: TGTGCCAGCAGCTTTTCGCCCCCGTCGAATGAAAAACTGTTTTTT.

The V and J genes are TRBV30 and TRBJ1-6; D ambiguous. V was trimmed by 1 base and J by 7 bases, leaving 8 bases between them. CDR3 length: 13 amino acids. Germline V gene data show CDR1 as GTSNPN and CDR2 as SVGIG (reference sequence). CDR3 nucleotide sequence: TGTGCCTGGAGTGACAGCGCAAATTCACCCCTCCACTTT. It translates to CAWSDSANSPLHF.

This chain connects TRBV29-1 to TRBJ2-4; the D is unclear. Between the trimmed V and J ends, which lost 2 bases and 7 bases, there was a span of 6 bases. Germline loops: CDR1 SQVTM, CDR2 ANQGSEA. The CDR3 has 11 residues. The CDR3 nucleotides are TGCAGCGTTGAATACAAGAACATTCAGTACTTC. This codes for CSVEYKNIQYF.

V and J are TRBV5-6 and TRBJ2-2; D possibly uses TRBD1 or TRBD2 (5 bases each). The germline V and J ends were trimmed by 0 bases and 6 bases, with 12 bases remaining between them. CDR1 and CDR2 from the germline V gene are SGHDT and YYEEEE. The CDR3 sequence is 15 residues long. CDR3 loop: CASSLAFQGAGELFF. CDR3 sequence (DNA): TGTGCCAGCAGCTTGGCTTTTCAGGGAGCCGGGGAGCTGTTTTTT.

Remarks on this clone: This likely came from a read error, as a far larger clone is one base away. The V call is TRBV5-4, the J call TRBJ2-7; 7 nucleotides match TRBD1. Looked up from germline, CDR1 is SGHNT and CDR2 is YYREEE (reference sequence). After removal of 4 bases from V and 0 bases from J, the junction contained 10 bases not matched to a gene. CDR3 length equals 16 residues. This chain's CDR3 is CASSQEWGQFSYEQYF. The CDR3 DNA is TGTGCCAGCAGCCAAGAATGGGGACAGTTCTCCTACGAGCAGTACTTC.

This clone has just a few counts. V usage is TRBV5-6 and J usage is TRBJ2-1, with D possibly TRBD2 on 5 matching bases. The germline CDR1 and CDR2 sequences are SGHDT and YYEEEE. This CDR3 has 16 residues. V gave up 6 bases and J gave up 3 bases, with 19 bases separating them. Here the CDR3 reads CASTRSAEAGYNEQFF. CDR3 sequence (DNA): TGTGCCAGCACACGTTCGGCGGAGGCTGGCTACAATGAGCAGTTCTTC.

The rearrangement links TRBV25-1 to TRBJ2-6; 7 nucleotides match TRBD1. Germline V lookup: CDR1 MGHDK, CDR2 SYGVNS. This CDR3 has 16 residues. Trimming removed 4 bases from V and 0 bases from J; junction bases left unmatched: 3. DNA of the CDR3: TGTGCCAGCAGTGGGGGACAGCGCTCTGGGGCCAACGTCCTGACTTTC. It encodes CASSGGQRSGANVLTF.